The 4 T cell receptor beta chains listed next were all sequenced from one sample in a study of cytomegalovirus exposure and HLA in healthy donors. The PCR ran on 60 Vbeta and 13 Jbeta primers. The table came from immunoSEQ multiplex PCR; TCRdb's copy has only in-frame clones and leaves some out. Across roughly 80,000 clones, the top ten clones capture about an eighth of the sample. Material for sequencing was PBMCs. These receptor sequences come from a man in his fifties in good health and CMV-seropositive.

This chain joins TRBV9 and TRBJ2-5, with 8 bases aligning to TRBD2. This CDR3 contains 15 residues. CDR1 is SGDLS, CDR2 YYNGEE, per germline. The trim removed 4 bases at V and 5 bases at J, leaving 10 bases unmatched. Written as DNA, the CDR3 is TGTGCCAGCAGCCCTAGCGGGTTCGAGGGGGAGACCCAGTACTTC. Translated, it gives CASSPSGFEGETQYF.

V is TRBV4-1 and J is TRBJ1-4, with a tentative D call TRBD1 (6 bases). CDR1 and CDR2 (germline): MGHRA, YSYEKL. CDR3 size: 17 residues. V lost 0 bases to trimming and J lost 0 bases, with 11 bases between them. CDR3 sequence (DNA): TGCGCCAGCAGCCAAGACGGCCAGGGGACAACTAATGAAAAACTGTTTTTT. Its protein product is CASSQDGQGTTNEKLFF.

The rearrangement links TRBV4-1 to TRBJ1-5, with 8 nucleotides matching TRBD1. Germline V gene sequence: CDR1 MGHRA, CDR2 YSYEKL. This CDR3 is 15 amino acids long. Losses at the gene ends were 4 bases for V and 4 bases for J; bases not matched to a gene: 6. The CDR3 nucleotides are TGCGCCAGCAGCCTAGGACAGGGCGATAATCAGCCCCAGCATTTT. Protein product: CASSLGQGDNQPQHF.

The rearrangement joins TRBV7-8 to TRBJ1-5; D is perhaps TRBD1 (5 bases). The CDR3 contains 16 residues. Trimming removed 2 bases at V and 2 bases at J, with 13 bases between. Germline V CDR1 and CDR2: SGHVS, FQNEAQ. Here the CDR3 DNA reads TGTGCCAGCAGCTTATTGGTGGGGGAGGGCAATCAGCCCCAGCATTTT. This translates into CASSLLVGEGNQPQHF.